The 9 T cell receptor beta chains presented below share a single source sample, sequenced in a study of CDR3 diversity in severe acne. TCRdb independently ran MiXCR on the PCR reads; one entry per CDR3 protein. Of approximately 80,000 distinct CDR3 sequences in the sample, 45% to 55% were seen once. The sequencing input was blood. Every receptor here comes from a male donor in good health, without acne.

There are many counts of this clonotype. The chain uses TRBV18 and TRBJ2-5; D is unclear. The CDR3 sequence is 12 residues long. Germline loops: CDR1 KGHSH, CDR2 LQKENI. V was shortened by 2 bases and J by 4 bases, with 5 bases between the two germline ends. The CDR3 loop is CASSPVRETQYF. In DNA form, the CDR3 reads TGTGCCAGCTCACCAGTACGAGAGACCCAGTACTTC.

The chain carries TRBV25-1 and TRBJ1-1; D is undetermined. Germline lookup yields CDR1 MGHDK and CDR2 SYGVNS. The V and J ends lost 4 bases and 4 bases respectively, with 10 bases between them. The CDR3 has 13 residues. The CDR3: CASSGFLSTEAFF. As DNA, the CDR3 is TGTGCCAGCAGTGGTTTCTTGAGCACTGAAGCTTTCTTT.

This clonotype was picked up many times. This chain uses TRBV24-1 with TRBJ2-5; the D is unclear. Germline V gives CDR1 KGHDR, CDR2 SFDVKD. Trimming cost V 0 bases and J 4 bases, with 2 bases left between them. The length of the CDR3 is 12 residues. The CDR3 DNA sequence: TGTGCCACCAGTGATTTGGCAGAGACCCAGTACTTC. This gives the protein CATSDLAETQYF.

The chain joins TRBV19 to TRBJ1-5, with TRBD1 as a possible D gene (6 bases). CDR3 length: 12 amino acids. Germline V lookup: CDR1 LNHDA, CDR2 SQIVND (reference sequence). Trimming removed 9 bases at V and 10 bases at J, with 16 bases between. The CDR3 sequence is CASTGNYLPQHF. In DNA form, the CDR3 reads TGTGCCAGCACAGGGAACTACCTTCCCCAGCATTTT.

The CDR3 region is CASSTGLAVGTGEQYF. CDR3 DNA sequence: TGCGCCAGCAGCACCGGACTAGCGGTCGGGACCGGGGAGCAGTACTTC. The rearrangement joins TRBV10-1 to TRBJ2-7, with 10 bases aligning to TRBD2. The CDR3 is 16 residues long. V was pared by 6 bases and J by 7 bases, with 15 bases of the junction left unmatched. In germline, CDR1 is WNHNN, CDR2 SYGVQD (reference sequence).

The chain has TRBV5-6 and TRBJ2-7, with D tentatively TRBD1 (6 bases). The CDR3 contains 13 residues. Per the germline V gene, CDR1 is SGHDT and CDR2 is YYEEEE. With 5 bases removed from V and 2 bases from J, the gap between germline ends came to 11 bases. The CDR3 is CASRRDTPYEQYF. The CDR3 nucleotides read TGTGCCAGCAGACGGGACACCCCCTACGAGCAGTACTTC.

This clonotype was seen ten or more times. The chain's CDR3 is CAWSVLTGTGDSPLHF. CDR3 nucleotides: TGTGCCTGGAGTGTTCTCACTGGGACAGGAGATTCACCCCTCCACTTT. This sequence joins TRBV30 and TRBJ1-6; 8 nucleotides line up with TRBD1. Germline CDR1 is GTSNPN and CDR2 is SVGIG (reference sequence). Germline trimming cut 0 bases from V and 8 bases from J; bases unmatched to any gene: 9. This CDR3 is built from 16 residues.

The chain employs TRBV3-1 and TRBJ2-5; TRBD1 matches 9 bases. The V and J ends lost 3 bases and 3 bases, in that order; junction bases with no gene match: 8. The germline gives CDR1 LGHDT, CDR2 YNNKEL (reference sequence). The CDR3 extends over 16 amino acids. The CDR3: CASSHIRTGAKETQYF. CDR3 in DNA: TGTGCCAGCAGCCATATCCGGACAGGGGCAAAAGAGACCCAGTACTTC.

This clonotype was seen many times. The chain uses TRBV29-1 and TRBJ1-2; the D gene is possibly TRBD1 (5 bases). V lost 6 bases, J lost 8 bases, and 13 bases lay in between. Looked up from germline, CDR1 is SQVTM and CDR2 is ANQGSEA. This CDR3 has 11 residues. The CDR3 DNA follows: TGCAGCGTGCCCCAGGGTAAAGGCTACACCTTC. It encodes CSVPQGKGYTF.